The subject of this entry is one T cell receptor (beta chain). Its cognate antigen is unknown. Generated by immunoSEQ multiplex PCR, the TCRdb table keeps only in-frame clones and is missing some. The sample carries roughly 43,000 clones, 70% to 90% recorded once. This specimen comes from a study of OX40 agonist ivuxolimab in advanced cancers. Study-wide context: Three patients showed partial responses: one hepatocellular carcinoma and two cutaneous melanoma cases. General study points: Averaging showed that CD8+ T cells had more expanded clones than CD4+ did.

The germline V and J ends were trimmed by 0 bases and 3 bases, with 9 bases remaining between them. The CDR3 is 14 amino acids. Germline assignment: CDR1 MGHRA and CDR2 YSYEKL. Sequencing used CD4+ or CD8+ T cells sorted from blood, obtained in a trial of the OX40 agonist ivuxolimab. The chain couples TRBV4-1 to TRBJ2-7; no clear D gene. The receptor was derived from an adult with an advanced solid tumor such as melanoma, head and neck, liver or kidney cancer. The CDR3 is CASSQEGAGYEQYF. The CDR3 DNA reads as TGCGCCAGCAGCCAAGAAGGTGCTGGCTACGAGCAGTACTTC.